One and the same sample provided the 9 T cell receptor beta chains below, sequenced in a study of blood T cell repertoires in COVID-19. The repertoire was sequenced with immunoSEQ multiplex PCR; TCRdb's copy has only in-frame clones and lacks some. Altogether tens of thousands of clones are present, 68% being singletons, with the ten largest covering about 17%. Sequencing was carried out using peripheral blood. The receptors here all came from a human donor in a cohort sampled during active COVID-19.

The chain has TRBV11-1 and TRBJ2-7; D might be TRBD1 (6 bases). Deletions cut 4 bases from V and 7 bases from J, with 11 bases between. Germline CDR1 and CDR2: SGHAT and FQDESV (reference sequence). This CDR3 contains 12 residues. CDR3 nucleotide sequence: TGTGCCAGCAGCTCAGGGGTGGGGGAGCAGTACTTC. It is translated as CASSSGVGEQYF. Supplemented by reference TRBV11-1 and TRBJ2-7, the full variable domain reads EAEVAQSPRYKITEKSQAVAFWCDPISGHATLYWYRQILGQGPELLVQFQDESVVDDSQLPKDRFSAERLKGVDSTLKIQPAELGDSAMYLCASSSGVGEQYFGPGTRLTVT.

CDR3 sequence reads: CASSRGQGAYNEQFF. CDR3 DNA sequence: TGTGCCAGCAGTAGGGGACAGGGAGCCTACAATGAGCAGTTCTTC. This chain uses TRBV2 with TRBJ2-1; TRBD1 matches at 9 bases. The CDR3 runs to 15 residues. Germline assignment: CDR1 SNHLY and CDR2 FYNNEI. The J segment lost 2 bases and the V segment lost 5 bases, leaving 4 bases of the junction unmatched.

The chain joins TRBV5-4 to TRBJ2-7, with a weak D call TRBD2 (5 bases). This CDR3 comprises 15 residues. Per germline, CDR1 SGHNT and CDR2 YYREEE (reference sequence). V lost 0 bases and J lost 1, with 11 bases in between. In DNA, the CDR3 is TGTGCCAGCAGCTTGGCCGGACTGGGTTCCTACGAGCAGTACTTC. This translates into CASSLAGLGSYEQYF.

The chain carries TRBV29-1 and TRBJ2-3; 10 bases align to TRBD2. The CDR3 is made up of 14 amino acids. Per the germline V gene, CDR1 is SQVTM and CDR2 is ANQGSEA. With 8 bases clipped from V and 1 base from J, the junction kept 6 bases outside the gene matches. CDR3 in DNA: TGCAGCTATCTAGCGGGAGCGGGCACAGATACGCAGTATTTT. This translates into CSYLAGAGTDTQYF.

The rearrangement joins TRBV5-1 to TRBJ2-6, with D unclear. CDR1 and CDR2 from the germline V gene are SGHRS and YFSETQ. The V end lost 0 bases, the J end lost 2 bases, and 15 bases lay between the germline ends. CDR3 length: 18 amino acids. CDR3 DNA sequence: TGCGCCAGCAGCTTGGCCTATTCTTCGGTTGCTGGGGCCAACGTCCTGACTTTC. Translation: CASSLAYSSVAGANVLTF.

The V gene is TRBV4-3, the J gene TRBJ2-5; TRBD1 aligns across 11 bases. V gave up 2 bases and J gave up 5 bases; unmatched junction bases: 10. Germline V gene data show CDR1 as LGHNA and CDR2 as YSLEER. CDR3 length equals 17 residues. The CDR3 DNA reads as TGCGCCAGCAGCCAATTTCGCGGGACAGGGGGTATCGAGACCCAGTACTTC. It specifies CASSQFRGTGGIETQYF.

The chain is built from TRBV27 and TRBJ2-5, with TRBD2 matching 9 bases. The trim removed 0 bases at V and 7 bases at J, leaving 12 bases unmatched. The CDR3 sequence is 17 residues long. Germline-derived CDR1 and CDR2 are MNHEY and SMNVEV (reference sequence). The CDR3 nucleotides are TGTGCCAGCAGTTTATCCAGCACCTTAGCGGGAGATGGGACCCAGTACTTC. Its translation is CASSLSSTLAGDGTQYF.

The chain is built from TRBV19 and TRBJ2-5; 8 nucleotides match TRBD2. The CDR3 is 15 residues long. Trimming at V came to 2 bases and at J to 1 base, leaving 3 bases not matched to a gene. Per the germline V gene, CDR1 is LNHDA and CDR2 is SQIVND (reference sequence). The CDR3 loop reads CASSIKRGPQETQYF. As DNA, the CDR3 is TGTGCCAGTAGTATAAAGCGGGGGCCCCAAGAGACCCAGTACTTC.

This clone has just one count. The rearrangement joins TRBV5-1 to TRBJ2-1, with 13 nucleotides matching TRBD2. CDR1 and CDR2 (germline): SGHRS, YFSETQ. J was trimmed by 3 bases and V by 3 bases; bases with no gene match: 12. The CDR3 extends over 19 amino acids. CDR3 bases: TGCGCCAGCAGCTACCCCGGACTAGCGGGGGCCACCGTCTACAATGAGCAGTTCTTC. This sequence encodes CASSYPGLAGATVYNEQFF. The variable domain in full, with the rest retrieved from reference TRBV5-1 and TRBJ2-1, is KAGVTQTPRYLIKTRGQQVTLSCSPISGHRSVSWYQQTPGQGLQFLFEYFSETQRNKGNFPGRFSGRQFSNSRSEMNVSTLELGDSALYLCASSYPGLAGATVYNEQFFGPGTRLTVL.